The following is a TCR beta chain sequence with its context. Its specificity is not known. CDR1 and CDR2 from the germline V gene are MRHNA and SNTAGT. The CDR3 has 14 amino acids. V was clipped by 6 bases and J by 6 bases, with 16 bases between them. This sample is part of a study of vaccination and CD4 T cells after COVID-19. Across the whole study: The post-COVID samples were taken a median approximately 100 days after diagnosis, anywhere from 35 to 161. SARS-CoV-2, HCoV-NL63, HCoV-OC43 and HCoV-229E supplied the overlapping spike peptides used to stimulate cells.

Documented treatment: approximately nine-day PBMC culture with coronavirus spike peptide pools or control peptides (ViraFEST assay). Alongside around 10 IU/ml IL-2 and 9 to 10 ug/ml peptide pools, PBMCs were cultured at roughly 2 million per well. Overall study results and limits: Median SARS-CoV-2-reactive clonotype numbers went up from roughly 21 to 40, but not significantly.

CD4+ T cells that had been cultured provided DNA sequenced with the Oncomine TCR Beta short-read assay. TCRdb reprocessed the PCR reads via MiXCR and lists one record per CDR3 protein. The table records 10,000 to 15,000 distinct CDR3 sequences, approximately 60% of them present only once. The receptor comes from a human donor who had recovered from COVID-19. The V gene is TRBV6-4, the J gene TRBJ2-3, with D possibly matching TRBD2 (5 bases). The sample comprised CD4+ T cells from blood, cultured in vitro. The CDR3 reads CASRVYAGSDTQYF. The CDR3 bases are TGTGCCAGCAGAGTTTATGCGGGCTCCGATACGCAGTATTTT.